The 21 T cell receptor beta chains below come from one sample, sequenced in a study of T cell responses to AZD1222 COVID-19 vaccine. Assay used: immunoSEQ multiplex PCR; TCRdb lists only in-frame clones, some missing. Of 90,000 to 150,000 clones listed, more than 85% were seen once; the top ten hold 2% to 2.5%. This sample comprised peripheral blood, obtained on day 0 of AZD1222 vaccination. All receptors derive from an adult in good health.

Notes on this clone: Other nucleotide sequences from this sample produce the same CDR3. The chain employs TRBV11-3 and TRBJ1-1; unclear D gene. This CDR3 contains 12 residues. CDR1 SGHNT and CDR2 YENEEA come from the germline V gene. Trimming cost V 3 bases and J 2 bases, with 4 bases left between them. CDR3: CASSFANTEAFF. The CDR3 region has the DNA TGTGCCAGCAGCTTCGCCAACACTGAAGCTTTCTTT.

This chain joins TRBV5-1 and TRBJ2-7; the D call may be TRBD1 or TRBD2 (6 bases each). This CDR3 region has 15 residues. The germline V and J ends were trimmed by 4 bases and 6 bases, with 20 bases remaining between them. Per germline, CDR1 SGHRS and CDR2 YFSETQ. CDR3 sequence reads: CASSPTGGGPSEQYF. The CDR3 DNA reads TGCGCCAGCAGCCCCACCGGGGGCGGCCCCTCCGAGCAGTACTTC.

The chain has TRBV30 and TRBJ2-6; D remains unclear. This CDR3 is built from 15 residues. The germline V and J ends were trimmed by 0 bases and 0 bases, with 6 bases remaining between them. Germline lookup yields CDR1 GTSNPN and CDR2 SVGIG (reference sequence). CDR3 in DNA: TGTGCCTGGAGTGTACCTGTCTCTGGGGCCAACGTCCTGACTTTC. Amino acid sequence: CAWSVPVSGANVLTF. The full variable domain, its missing parts supplied by reference TRBV30 and TRBJ2-6, is SQTIHQWPATLVQPVGSPLSLECTVEGTSNPNLYWYRQAAGRGLQLLFYSVGIGQISSEVPQNLSASRPQDRQFILSSKKLLLSDSGFYLCAWSVPVSGANVLTFGAGSRLTVL.

This sequence joins TRBV6-5 and TRBJ2-7, with 8 nucleotides matching TRBD2. The V gene's germline CDR1 is MNHEY and CDR2 SVGAGI. CDR3 length equals 15 residues. With 6 bases clipped from V and 1 base from J, the junction kept 8 bases outside the gene matches. CDR3 in amino acids: CASSQAGAGSYEQYF. For the CDR3, the DNA is TGTGCCAGCAGCCAAGCGGGGGCGGGATCCTACGAGCAGTACTTC.

The CDR3 sequence: CAWTRDYGYTF. Here the CDR3 DNA reads TGTGCCTGGACCCGAGACTATGGCTACACCTTC. This rearrangement joins TRBV30 to TRBJ1-2; D call uncertain. CDR3 length equals 11 residues. CDR1 and CDR2 (germline): GTSNPN, SVGIG (reference sequence). Deletions cut 4 bases from V and 3 bases from J, with 6 bases between.

This clone was seen a single time. The chain couples TRBV28 to TRBJ2-4; the D is unclear. The CDR3 runs 14 residues. V was trimmed by 6 bases and J by 2 bases, leaving 11 bases between them. The germline CDR1 and CDR2 sequences are MDHEN and SYDVKM. The CDR3 reads CASSPPGPKNIQYF. For the CDR3, the DNA is TGTGCCAGCAGCCCTCCCGGGCCCAAAAACATTCAGTACTTC.

The chain recombines TRBV3-1 (or the pseudogene TRBV3-2) with TRBJ1-6, with D possibly being TRBD1 (6 bases). The germline V and J ends were trimmed by 2 bases and 2 bases, with 16 bases remaining between them. CDR3 length equals 18 residues. Germline V gene data show CDR1 as LGHDT and CDR2 as YNNKEL (reference sequence). The CDR3 is CASSQTPGRGTYNSPLHF. The CDR3 DNA follows: TGTGCCAGCAGCCAAACGCCAGGGAGGGGGACCTATAATTCACCCCTCCACTTT.

The chain is built from TRBV4-2 and TRBJ2-5, with 9 bases that match TRBD2. The CDR3 has 16 amino acids. The V segment lost 2 bases and the J segment 3 bases; nucleotides outside the gene matches: 7. Per the germline V gene, CDR1 is LGHNA and CDR2 is YNFKEQ. The CDR3 sequence is CASSQSTRLAEETQYF. Written as DNA, the CDR3 is TGTGCCAGCAGCCAATCAACCCGACTAGCGGAAGAGACCCAGTACTTC.

The V and J genes are TRBV2 and TRBJ1-1; 7 bases align to TRBD1. Looked up from germline, CDR1 is SNHLY and CDR2 is FYNNEI. The CDR3 is 14 residues long. V lost 6 bases to trimming and J lost 0 bases; unmatched junction nucleotides: 4. The CDR3 DNA follows: TGTGCCAGCAGAGGGGACAGACTGAACACTGAAGCTTTCTTT. Protein product: CASRGDRLNTEAFF.

The chain uses TRBV30 and TRBJ1-1; D is perhaps TRBD1 (5 bases). V lost 3 bases and J 4 bases, leaving 24 bases between the germline ends. The germline gives CDR1 GTSNPN, CDR2 SVGIG (reference sequence). This CDR3 has 17 amino acids. CDR3 sequence: CAWRWVSGGGGATEAFF. The CDR3 nucleotides read TGTGCCTGGAGGTGGGTCAGTGGGGGTGGAGGTGCCACTGAAGCTTTCTTT.

This chain joins TRBV5-1 and TRBJ2-7; D is possibly TRBD2 (6 bases). Germline V gives CDR1 SGHRS, CDR2 YFSETQ. Trimming took off 4 bases at V and 4 bases at J, with 15 bases between the two ends. The CDR3 is 14 amino acids. The CDR3 DNA follows: TGCGCCAGCAGCCCCCGCAGGGAGGCATACGAGCAGTACTTC. Residues: CASSPRREAYEQYF.

The V call is TRBV7-5, the J call TRBJ2-7; the D call of TRBD2 is as the table states it, not checked on the DNA. TRBV7-5 counts as a pseudogene. This CDR3 contains 17 residues. In nucleotides, the CDR3 is TGTGCCAGAAGCTTAGCCGGAGGCGGAAGGTCAACCTACGAGCAGTACTTC. This encodes CARSLAGGGRSTYEQYF.

This clone was seen a few times. This chain joins TRBV5-1 and TRBJ1-2, with D hard to call. Germline V CDR1 and CDR2: SGHRS, YFSETQ. The CDR3 has 13 residues. The ends were cut back, 0 bases at V and 4 bases at J, with 7 bases in the middle. The CDR3 spells CASSLDKTYGYTF. The DNA of the CDR3 is TGCGCCAGCAGCTTGGACAAGACCTATGGCTACACCTTC.

The chain employs TRBV6-5 and TRBJ2-7; 10 bases fit TRBD2. Germline CDR1 reads MNHEY; CDR2 reads SVGAGI. This CDR3 is built from 13 residues. The ends lost 6 bases at V and 3 bases at J; junction bases unmatched: 2. Written as DNA, the CDR3 is TGTGCCAGCAGGGCTAGCGGGAGCTACGAGCAGTACTTC. Translating it yields CASRASGSYEQYF.

The V call is TRBV28, the J call TRBJ1-5; possibly TRBD1 for D (5 bases). The germline CDR1 and CDR2 sequences are MDHEN and SYDVKM. With 2 bases removed from V and 6 bases from J, the gap between germline ends came to 14 bases. The CDR3 contains 15 residues. This CDR3 is CASSLRAGLGQPQHF. CDR3 DNA sequence: TGTGCCAGCAGTTTAAGGGCAGGGCTCGGTCAGCCCCAGCATTTT.

The genes are TRBV11-3 and TRBJ2-3; 10 nucleotides agree with TRBD2. The CDR3 spans 16 residues. Unmatched junction bases numbered 8, after V lost 4 bases and J lost 4 bases. Germline V gives CDR1 SGHNT, CDR2 YENEEA. The CDR3 sequence: CASSSLAGASADTQYF. The CDR3 nucleotides read TGTGCCAGCAGCTCTCTAGCGGGAGCCAGCGCAGATACGCAGTATTTT.

The chain recombines TRBV15 with TRBJ1-3; D is unresolved. This CDR3 comprises 13 residues. The V end was cut by 1 base, the J end by 4 bases, with 5 bases between. Looked up from germline, CDR1 is LNHNV and CDR2 is YYDKDF (reference sequence). The CDR3 DNA sequence: TGTGCCACCAGCAGAGGGCCGGGAAACACCATATATTTT. It yields the protein CATSRGPGNTIYF.

J is TRBJ2-2 and V is TRBV7-3; weak D call: TRBD2 (6 bases). In germline, CDR1 is SGHTA, CDR2 FQGTGA. The V gene lost 5 bases and the J gene lost 1 base, with 8 bases spanning the gap. This CDR3 region has 14 residues. The CDR3 coding sequence is TGTGCCAGCAGCAGGGGACTGAACACCGGGGAGCTGTTTTTT. It codes for CASSRGLNTGELFF.

This clone was detected only once. The chain couples TRBV11-1 to TRBJ2-7; TRBD1 matches 9 bases. The CDR3 is made up of 13 amino acids. Germline CDR1 is SGHAT and CDR2 is FQDESV (reference sequence). Trimming cost V 3 bases and J 6 bases; bases outside gene matches: 3. CDR3: CASSLGTGSEQYF. The CDR3 DNA sequence: TGTGCCAGCAGCTTGGGGACAGGGTCCGAGCAGTACTTC. The whole variable domain, filled in from reference TRBV11-1 and TRBJ2-7, reads EAEVAQSPRYKITEKSQAVAFWCDPISGHATLYWYRQILGQGPELLVQFQDESVVDDSQLPKDRFSAERLKGVDSTLKIQPAELGDSAMYLCASSLGTGSEQYFGPGTRLTVT.

Turning to this clone: The junction and the germline gene differ at one end; a read error may be behind it. The rearrangement joins TRBV20-1 to TRBJ2-5; D remains ambiguous. The germline CDR1 and CDR2 sequences are DFQATT and SNEGSKA (reference sequence). The CDR3 runs to 11 residues. CDR3 in amino acids: CSARGGETQYF. The CDR3, as DNA: TGCAGTGCAAGAGGTGGGGAGACCCAGTACTTC.

The V and J genes are TRBV12-3 or TRBV12-4 and TRBJ1-4; a weak D match, TRBD1 (5 bases). The CDR3 has 13 residues. V shed 5 bases and J shed 8 bases, with 12 bases lying between them. CDR3 bases: TGTGCCAGCAGTGGGGGGACGGGGGAAAAACTGTTTTTT. Its translation: CASSGGTGEKLFF.